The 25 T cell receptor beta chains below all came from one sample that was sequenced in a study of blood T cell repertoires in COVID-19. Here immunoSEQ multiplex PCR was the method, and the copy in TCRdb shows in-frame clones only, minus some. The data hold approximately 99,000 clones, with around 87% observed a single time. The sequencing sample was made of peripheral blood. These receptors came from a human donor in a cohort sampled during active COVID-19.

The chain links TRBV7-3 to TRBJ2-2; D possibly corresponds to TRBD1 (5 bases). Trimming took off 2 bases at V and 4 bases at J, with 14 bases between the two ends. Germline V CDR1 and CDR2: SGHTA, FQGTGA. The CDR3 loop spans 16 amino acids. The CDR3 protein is CASSLVDSAVTGELFF. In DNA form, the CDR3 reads TGTGCCAGCAGCTTAGTTGACAGTGCTGTCACCGGGGAGCTGTTTTTT. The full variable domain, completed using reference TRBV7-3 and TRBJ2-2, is GAGVSQTPSNKVTEKGKYVELRCDPISGHTALYWYRQSLGQGPEFLIYFQGTGAADDSGLPNDRFFAVRPEGSVSTLKIQRTERGDSAVYLCASSLVDSAVTGELFFGEGSRLTVL.

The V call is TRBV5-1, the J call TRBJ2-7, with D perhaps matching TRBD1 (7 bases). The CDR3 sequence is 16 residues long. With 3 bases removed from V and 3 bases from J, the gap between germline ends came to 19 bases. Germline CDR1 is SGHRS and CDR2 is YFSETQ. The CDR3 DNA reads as TGCGCCAGCAGCTGGGGGGAGACAGGGAACTACTACGAGCAGTACTTC. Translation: CASSWGETGNYYEQYF.

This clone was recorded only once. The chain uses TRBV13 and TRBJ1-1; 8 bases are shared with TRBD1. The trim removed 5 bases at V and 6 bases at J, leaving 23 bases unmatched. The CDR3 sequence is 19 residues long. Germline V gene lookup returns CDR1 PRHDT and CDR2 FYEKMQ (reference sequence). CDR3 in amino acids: CASSPLGTGRWEMVAEAFF. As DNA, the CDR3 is TGTGCCAGCAGCCCACTCGGGACAGGTCGGTGGGAGATGGTCGCTGAAGCTTTCTTT.

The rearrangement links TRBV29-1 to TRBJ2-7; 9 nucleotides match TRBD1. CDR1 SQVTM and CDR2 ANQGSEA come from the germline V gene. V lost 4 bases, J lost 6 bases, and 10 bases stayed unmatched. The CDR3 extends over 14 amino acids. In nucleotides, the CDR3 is TGCAGCGTTGCGACGGGAACAGGGGGCGTCGAGCAGTACTTC. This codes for CSVATGTGGVEQYF.

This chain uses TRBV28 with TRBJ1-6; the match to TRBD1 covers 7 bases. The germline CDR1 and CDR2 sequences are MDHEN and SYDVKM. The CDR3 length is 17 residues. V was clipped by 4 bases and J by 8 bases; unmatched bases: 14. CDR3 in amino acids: CASSYYLLDRNYSPLHF. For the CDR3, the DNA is TGTGCCAGCAGTTATTACCTTCTGGACAGGAATTATTCACCCCTCCACTTT.

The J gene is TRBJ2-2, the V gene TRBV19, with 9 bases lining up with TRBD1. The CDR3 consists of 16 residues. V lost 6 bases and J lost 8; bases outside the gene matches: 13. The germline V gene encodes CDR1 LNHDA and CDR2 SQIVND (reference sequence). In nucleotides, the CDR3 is TGTGCCAGTAGGTCGGCGGGACAGGGCGAACGGGGGGAGCTGTTTTTT. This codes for CASRSAGQGERGELFF.

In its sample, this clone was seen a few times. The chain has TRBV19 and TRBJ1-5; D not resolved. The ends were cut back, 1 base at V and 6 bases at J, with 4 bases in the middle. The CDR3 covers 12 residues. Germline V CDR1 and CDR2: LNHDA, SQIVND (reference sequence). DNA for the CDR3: TGTGCCAGTAGTATAGGAGGTCAGCCCCAGCATTTT. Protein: CASSIGGQPQHF.

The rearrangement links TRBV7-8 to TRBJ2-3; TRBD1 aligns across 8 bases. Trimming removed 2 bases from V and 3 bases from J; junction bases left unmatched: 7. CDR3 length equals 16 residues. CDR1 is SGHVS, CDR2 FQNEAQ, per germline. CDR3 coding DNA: TGTGCCAGCAGCTTAACAGGGGGTTTCGGGACAGATACGCAGTATTTT. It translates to CASSLTGGFGTDTQYF. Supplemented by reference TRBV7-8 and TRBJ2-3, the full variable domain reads GAGVSQSPRYKVAKRGQDVALRCDPISGHVSLFWYQQALGQGPEFLTYFQNEAQLDKSGLPSDRFFAERPEGSVSTLKIQRTQQEDSAVYLCASSLTGGFGTDTQYFGPGTRLTVL.

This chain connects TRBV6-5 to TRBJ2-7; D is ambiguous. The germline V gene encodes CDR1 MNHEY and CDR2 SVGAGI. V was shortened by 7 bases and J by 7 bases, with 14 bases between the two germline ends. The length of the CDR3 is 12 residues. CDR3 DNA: TGTGCCAGCAAATCGGTCCCGCGAGAGCAGTACTTC. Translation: CASKSVPREQYF.

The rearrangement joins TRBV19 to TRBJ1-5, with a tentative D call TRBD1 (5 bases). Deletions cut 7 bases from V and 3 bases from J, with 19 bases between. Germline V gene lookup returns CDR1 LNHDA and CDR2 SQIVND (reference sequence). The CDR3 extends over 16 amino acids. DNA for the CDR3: TGTGCCAGTAACCTCTGGCCTCAGGGAATCAATCAGCCCCAGCATTTT. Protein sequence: CASNLWPQGINQPQHF.

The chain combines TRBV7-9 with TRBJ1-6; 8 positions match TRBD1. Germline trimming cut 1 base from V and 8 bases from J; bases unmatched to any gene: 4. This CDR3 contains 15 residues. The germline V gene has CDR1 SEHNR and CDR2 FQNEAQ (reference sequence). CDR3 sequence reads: CASSLEQGGDSPLHF. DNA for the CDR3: TGTGCCAGCAGCTTAGAACAGGGGGGCGATTCACCCCTCCACTTT.

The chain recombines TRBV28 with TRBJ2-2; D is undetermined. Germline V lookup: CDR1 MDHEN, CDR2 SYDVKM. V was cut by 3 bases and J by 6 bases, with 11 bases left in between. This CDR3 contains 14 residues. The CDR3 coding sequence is TGTGCCAGCAGTTTTATTGGCGCGGCCGGGGAGCTGTTTTTT. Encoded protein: CASSFIGAAGELFF.

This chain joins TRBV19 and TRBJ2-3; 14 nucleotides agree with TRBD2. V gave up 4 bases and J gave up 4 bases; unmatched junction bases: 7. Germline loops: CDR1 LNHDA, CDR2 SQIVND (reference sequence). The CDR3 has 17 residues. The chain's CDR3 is CASSTSGLAGDPDTQYF. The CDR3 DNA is TGTGCCAGTAGTACCTCGGGACTAGCGGGAGACCCAGATACGCAGTATTTT.

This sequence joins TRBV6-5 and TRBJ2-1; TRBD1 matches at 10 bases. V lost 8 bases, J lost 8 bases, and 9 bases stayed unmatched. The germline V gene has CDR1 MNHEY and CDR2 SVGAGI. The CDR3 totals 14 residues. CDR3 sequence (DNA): TGTGCCAGCGGCCGGGACAGGGGACCGTATGAGCAGTTCTTC. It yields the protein CASGRDRGPYEQFF.

CDR3 DNA sequence: TGCGCCAGCAGTCATCCTAGCACCTTTAGCGGTTCTCACACAGATACGCAGTATTTT. It encodes CASSHPSTFSGSHTDTQYF. The rearrangement joins TRBV23-1 to TRBJ2-3; maybe TRBD2 (6 bases). TRBV23-1 is filed as an ORF, its function uncertain. This CDR3 spans 19 amino acids. The V end lost 3 bases, the J end lost 2 bases, and 24 bases lay between the germline ends.

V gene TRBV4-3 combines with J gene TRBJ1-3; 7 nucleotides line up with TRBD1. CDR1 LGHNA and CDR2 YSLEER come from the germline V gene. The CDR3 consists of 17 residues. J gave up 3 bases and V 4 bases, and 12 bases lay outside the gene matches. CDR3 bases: TGCGCCAGCAGCCGGGACAGTGGGGGATCGGTTGGAAACACCATATATTTT. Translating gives CASSRDSGGSVGNTIYF.

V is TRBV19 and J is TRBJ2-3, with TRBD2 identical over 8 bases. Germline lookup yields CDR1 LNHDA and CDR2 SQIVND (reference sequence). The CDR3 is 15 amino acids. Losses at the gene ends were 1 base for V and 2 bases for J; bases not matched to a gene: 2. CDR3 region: CASSIGGGYTDTQYF. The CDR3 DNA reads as TGTGCCAGTAGTATAGGCGGGGGGTACACAGATACGCAGTATTTT. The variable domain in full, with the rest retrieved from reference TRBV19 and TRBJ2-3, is DGGITQSPKYLFRKEGQNVTLSCEQNLNHDAMYWYRQDPGQGLRLIYYSQIVNDFQKGDIAEGYSVSREKKESFPLTVTSAQKNPTAFYLCASSIGGGYTDTQYFGPGTRLTVL.

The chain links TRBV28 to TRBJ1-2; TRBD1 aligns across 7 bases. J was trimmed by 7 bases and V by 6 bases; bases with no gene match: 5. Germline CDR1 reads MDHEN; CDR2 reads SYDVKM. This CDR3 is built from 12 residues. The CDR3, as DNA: TGTGCCAGCAGCGCCACAGGGGCTGGCTACACCTTC. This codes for CASSATGAGYTF.

For the CDR3, the DNA is TGTGCCAGCTCACCCGGGACAGGAAACTACGAGCAGTACTTC. It specifies CASSPGTGNYEQYF. The rearrangement joins TRBV18 to TRBJ2-7; 8 bases match TRBD1. The V and J ends lost 3 bases and 3 bases, in that order; junction bases with no gene match: 4. This CDR3 has 14 residues. CDR1 KGHSH and CDR2 LQKENI come from the germline V gene.

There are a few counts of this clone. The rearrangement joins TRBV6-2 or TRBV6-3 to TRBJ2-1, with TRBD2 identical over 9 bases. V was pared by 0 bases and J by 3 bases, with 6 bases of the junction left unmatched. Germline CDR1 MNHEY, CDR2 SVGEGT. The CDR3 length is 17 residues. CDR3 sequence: CASSYSPLAGIYNEQFF. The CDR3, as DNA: TGTGCCAGCAGTTACTCGCCCCTAGCGGGGATCTACAATGAGCAGTTCTTC.

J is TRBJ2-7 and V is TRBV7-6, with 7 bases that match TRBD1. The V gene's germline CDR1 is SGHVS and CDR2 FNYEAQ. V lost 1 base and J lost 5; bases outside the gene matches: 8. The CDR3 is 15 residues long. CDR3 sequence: CASSLVVQGIHEQYF. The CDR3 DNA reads TGTGCCAGCAGCTTAGTGGTACAGGGGATCCACGAGCAGTACTTC.

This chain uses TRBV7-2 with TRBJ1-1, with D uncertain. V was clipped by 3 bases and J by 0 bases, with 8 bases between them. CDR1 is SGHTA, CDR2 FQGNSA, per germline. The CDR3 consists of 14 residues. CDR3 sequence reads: CASSFDGMNTEAFF. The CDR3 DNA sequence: TGTGCCAGCAGCTTTGACGGGATGAACACTGAAGCTTTCTTT.

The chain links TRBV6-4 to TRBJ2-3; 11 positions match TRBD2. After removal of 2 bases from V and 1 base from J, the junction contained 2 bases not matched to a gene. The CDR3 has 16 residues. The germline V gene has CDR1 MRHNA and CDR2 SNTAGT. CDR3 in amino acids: CASSDLSGRGTDTQYF. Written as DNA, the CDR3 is TGTGCCAGCAGTGACCTTAGCGGGAGGGGCACAGATACGCAGTATTTT.

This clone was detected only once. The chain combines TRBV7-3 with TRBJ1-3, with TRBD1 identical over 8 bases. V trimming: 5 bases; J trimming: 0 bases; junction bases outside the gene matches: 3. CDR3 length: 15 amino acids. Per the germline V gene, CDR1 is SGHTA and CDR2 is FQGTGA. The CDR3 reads CASSRTGNSGNTIYF. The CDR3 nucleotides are TGTGCCAGCAGCCGGACAGGGAACTCTGGAAACACCATATATTTT.

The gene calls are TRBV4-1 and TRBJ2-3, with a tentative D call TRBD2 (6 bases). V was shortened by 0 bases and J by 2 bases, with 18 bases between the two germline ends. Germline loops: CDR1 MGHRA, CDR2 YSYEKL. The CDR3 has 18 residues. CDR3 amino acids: CASSQDGPRDFLTDTQYF. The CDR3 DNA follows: TGCGCCAGCAGCCAAGACGGACCCCGGGACTTTCTCACAGATACGCAGTATTTT.